This TCR beta chain was found in a study of beta chain features in type 1 diabetes. Study details: All of the samples together had over 90 million sorted cells examined.

TCRB transcripts that were expressed got sequenced, as all of the isolated RNA had been reverse transcribed. Clones were read by immunoSEQ multiplex PCR, and TCRdb kept only the in-frame ones, dropping some. Here the sample spans around 430,000 clones, around 28% being singletons. Germline V gene data show CDR1 as LGHNA and CDR2 as YNFKEQ. This CDR3 contains 16 residues. The V gene lost 4 bases and the J gene lost 4 bases, with 20 bases spanning the gap. The V call is TRBV4-2, the J call TRBJ2-7; D might be TRBD2 (6 bases). Sequencing input: naive CD4+ T cells from blood. The TCR originated in a man aged 18 to 35 in good health. CDR3 DNA: TGTGCCAGCAGCCCTTTCCTAGCTGGAGGGCGGTACGAGCAGTACTTC. Residues: CASSPFLAGGRYEQYF.